The present T cell receptor beta chain was sequenced within a study of T-cell reconstitution after alpha-beta-depleted transplantation in children. V lost 0 bases to trimming and J lost 7 bases, with 13 bases between them. Germline V gene data show CDR1 as SGHRS and CDR2 as YFSETQ. This CDR3 is built from 15 residues. The TCRbeta library was prepared with unique molecular identifiers. TCRdb ran MiXCR on the PCR reads and lists one entry per CDR3 protein. Of 440,000 or so distinct CDR3 sequences listed, approximately 42% were seen once; the top ten hold roughly a quarter. This receptor was obtained from a girl aged 2-10 years with aplastic anemia, due to receive a stem cell transplant. The sample was PBMCs, taken before TCRalphabeta/CD19-depleted stem cell transplant. V and J are TRBV5-1 and TRBJ2-2; no firm D call. The CDR3: CASSLGHPTGGELFF. DNA for the CDR3: TGCGCCAGCAGCTTGGGCCATCCGACGGGCGGGGAGCTGTTTTTT.